This T cell receptor (beta chain) appears in the sequencing data of a study of blood T cell repertoires in COVID-19 (dated by TCRdb to about 2020). The study in broad terms: The collaborator samples originated in the United States, Italy and Spain and spanned the acute and convalescent phases of COVID-19. The samples were drawn from the first 160 participants of the ongoing ImmuneRACE study and from some 1,300 subjects provided by 6 global collaborators. Nearly every sample came with metadata listing a de-identified subject ID, COVID-19 status, age in years and sex. The dataset comprised deeply sampled blood TCRbeta repertoires from subjects exposed to, actively infected with, or recovered from COVID-19. The repertoires were released in a freely available public database meant as a resource for research on the immune response to SARS-CoV-2. Where available, HLA class I and class II types were taken from metadata supplied by the sample provider and were not determined by assay-based typing. The prospective study material was composed of cDNA or gDNA derived from T cells, B-cell-depleted T cells, or PBMCs.

V loses 2 bases of germline sequence and J loses 6 bases, and the interval between the two ends is 9 bases. The germline V gene sets CDR1 to SGDLS and CDR2 to YYNGEE. The CDR3, from cysteine to phenylalanine, totals 13 residues. Here the CDR3 DNA is all that survives: 39 bases in frame from base 1. To note about this clone: The antigen it binds to is not known. No base quality information exists; no much larger clone differs at one position.

Whole blood was collected in K2EDTA tubes by collaborating institutions according to the institutions' own protocols. For TCRbeta analysis, collaborator samples were shipped as frozen whole blood, as isolated PBMCs, or as DNA extracted from either sample type. Beyond this particular receptor, the publication reports: The quantity of clinical and demographic metadata differed by source and by participant and was supplied without curation.

TCRbeta CDR3 regions were amplified from genomic DNA by means of the immunoSEQ Assay, a bias-controlled multiplex PCR. For the original study's pipeline: The number of nucleated cells in each sample was estimated from the amplification of reference gene primers within the assay. To quantify the absolute abundance of each unique TCRbeta CDR3 rearrangement, sequence reads were collapsed and filtered. Productive Simpson clonality was computed per sample as the square root of Simpson's diversity index over productive rearrangements. TCRdb mirrors the immuneACCESS table, restricted to in-frame sequences. Some clones are absent from its copies; in checked studies, under half trace to an unresolved V gene, and the reason for the others is unknown. The V and J calls and clone size come from that table; D and trimming were worked out from the DNA. The sample includes some 490,000 clones, with 70% to 90% observed a single time. Under 4% of the sample is taken by the ten largest.

This chain joins TRBV9 to TRBJ2-1; the D segment could be TRBD2, given 6 matching bases. The TCR sequence derives from a human donor in a cohort sampled during active COVID-19. Sequenced material: peripheral blood. The CDR3 region: CASSVSSVNEQFF. The nucleotide sequence reads TGTGCCAGCAGCGTTTCTAGCGTCAATGAGCAGTTCTTC. The entire variable domain, with the stretches around the CDR3 drawn from the reference TRBV9 and TRBJ2-1 proteins, is DSGVTQTPKHLITATGQRVTLRCSPRSGDLSVYWYQQSLDQGLQFLIQYYNGEERAKGNILERFSAQQFPDLHSELNLSSLELGDSALYFCASSVSSVNEQFFGPGTRLTVL.